The sequence of this T cell receptor (beta chain) was determined in a study of CD8 T cells in Susac syndrome. Study-level points and caveats: As the study acknowledged, the number of individuals who were part of its TCR sequencing and HLA analysis was relatively small.

Trimming shortened V by 0 bases and J by 2 bases, and 7 bases separated the two germline ends. Germline V gene lookup returns CDR1 MNHEY and CDR2 SMNVEV (reference sequence). This CDR3 has 14 residues. About this clonotype: Antigen: not known.

The authors carried out high-throughput sequencing of TCR beta. They applied it to CD8+ and CD4+ T cells obtained from blood. The CD8+ and CD4+ T cells were isolated magnetically using a negative isolation approach, whereas the TEMRA cells were enriched by FACS. RNA amounts of about 0.5 to 1 ug underwent reverse transcription with random hexamers. immunoSEQ multiplex PCR amplified TCR beta CDR3 across 54 Vbeta, 13 Jbeta. Each CDR3 protein is one row after TCRdb ran MiXCR on the immunoSEQ multiplex PCR reads. The sample consists of approximately 230,000 distinct CDR3 sequences, 90% to 95% of them appearing once.

The V and J genes are TRBV27 and TRBJ1-1; no clear D gene. The clonotype originates from a human donor with multiple sclerosis. Input material: CD4+ T cells from PBMCs. The CDR3 sequence is CASSLSGENTEAFF. The DNA for the CDR3 is TGTGCCAGCAGTTTATCTGGGGAAAACACTGAAGCTTTCTTT.